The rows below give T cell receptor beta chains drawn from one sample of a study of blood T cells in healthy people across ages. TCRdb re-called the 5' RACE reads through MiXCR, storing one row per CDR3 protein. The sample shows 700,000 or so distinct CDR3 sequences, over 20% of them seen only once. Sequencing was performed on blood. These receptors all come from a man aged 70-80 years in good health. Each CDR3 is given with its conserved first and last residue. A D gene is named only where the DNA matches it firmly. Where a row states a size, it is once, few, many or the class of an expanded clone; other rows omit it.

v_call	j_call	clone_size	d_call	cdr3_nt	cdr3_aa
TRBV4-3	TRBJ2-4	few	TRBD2	TGCGCCAGCAGCCAAGATTTGGGCGGGAGAGACATTCAGTGCTTC	CASSQDLGGRDIQCF
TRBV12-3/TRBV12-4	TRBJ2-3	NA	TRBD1	TGTGCCAGCAGTTTCGCTGGACAGGCGCAGTATTTT	CASSFAGQAQYF
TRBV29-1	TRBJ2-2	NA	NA	TGCAGCGTTGGAGGGAGCGGGACCGGGGAGCTGTTTTTT	CSVGGSGTGELFF
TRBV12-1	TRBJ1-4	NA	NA	TGTGCCAGCAGCTTTGGATTACGGGTTTCGGGTGAAAAACTGTTTTTT	CASSFGLRVSGEKLFF
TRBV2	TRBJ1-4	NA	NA	TGTGCCAGCAGTGAAGGGGTGCCTATTTTTAATGAAAAACTGTTTTTT	CASSEGVPIFNEKLFF
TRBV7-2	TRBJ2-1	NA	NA	TGTGCCAGCAGCTTAATAGTGGGCCTCTCCTACAATGAGCAGTTCTTT	CASSLIVGLSYNEQFF
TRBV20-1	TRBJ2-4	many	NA	TGCAGTGCTAGGGCAGAGAGTTGGGCCAAAAACATTCAGTACTTC	CSARAESWAKNIQYF
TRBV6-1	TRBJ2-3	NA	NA	TGTGCCAGCCGAGTGGGGGGCGCGGATACGCAGTATTTT	CASRVGGADTQYF
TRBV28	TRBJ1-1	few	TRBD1	TGTGCCAGCAGTTTACTGACAGGGGGCCCCGAAGCTTTCTTT	CASSLLTGGPEAFF
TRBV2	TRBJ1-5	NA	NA	TGTGCCAGCAGCGCGGGGCTACTACAGCCCCAGCATTTT	CASSAGLLQPQHF
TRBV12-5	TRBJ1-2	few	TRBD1	TGTGCTAGTGGTTTGGTGACAGGGGGCGCTGACTATGGCTACACCTTC	CASGLVTGGADYGYTF
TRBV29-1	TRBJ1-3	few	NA	TGCAGCGTCGCCGTTTCCAACTCTGGAAACACCATATATTTT	CSVAVSNSGNTIYF
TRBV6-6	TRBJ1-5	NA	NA	TGTGCCAGCAGTTACTCTGGTAAGGGTCAGCCCCAGCATTTT	CASSYSGKGQPQHF
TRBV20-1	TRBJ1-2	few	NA	TGCAGTGCGACCGGGGGGGTCGACCCCTACTATGGCTACACCTTC	CSATGGVDPYYGYTF
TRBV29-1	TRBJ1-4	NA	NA	TGCAGCGTCGGAGGTCGAGAAAAACTGTTTTTT	CSVGGREKLFF
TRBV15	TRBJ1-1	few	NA	TGTGCCACCAGCAGAGTGAGGAACGGCAGGGAAGCTTTCTTT	CATSRVRNGREAFF